This TCR beta chain was retrieved from a study of patients and donors after allogeneic stem cell transplantation. The CDR3 totals 17 residues. Germline V gene lookup returns CDR1 SEHNR and CDR2 FQNEAQ (reference sequence). With 1 base removed from V and 2 bases from J, the gap between germline ends came to 15 bases. TCRdb redid the calling of the RT-PCR reads with MiXCR, one entry per CDR3 protein. The table has roughly 940,000 distinct CDR3 sequences, approximately 18% seen once; the top ten hold 6%. The TCR comes from a human donor who was either an allogeneic HSCT recipient or a stem cell or donor lymphocyte infusion donor (not recorded which). It is not recorded whose cells these are; they may come from a transplant donor. The rearrangement uses TRBV7-9 and TRBJ1-3, with D perhaps TRBD1 (5 bases). Sequenced sample: blood, either unsorted or a sorted T cell fraction (not recorded which). CDR3 region: CASSLVISDMAGNTIYF. DNA for the CDR3: TGTGCCAGCAGCTTAGTGATCTCGGACATGGCTGGAAACACCATATATTTT.